Listed below are T cell receptor beta chains from one sample, sequenced in a study of control samples from healthy donors and cancer patients. Clones were sequenced by immunoSEQ multiplex PCR, and TCRdb holds only the in-frame ones, with some missing. The table records 150,000 or so clones, 93% of them present only once. What was sequenced was blood. All receptors come from a man aged 45-65 years in good health. The CDR3 runs from the conserved cysteine through the conserved F or W. D genes are given only for firm matches. Clone size, where shown, is once, few, many, or a class for clones that have expanded.

clone size	D gene	J gene	V gene	CDR3 protein	CDR3 DNA
-	-	TRBJ1-1	TRBV3-1/TRBV3-2	CASSQDSRGANTEAFF	TGTGCCAGCAGCCAAGATTCGAGGGGGGCGAACACTGAAGCTTTCTTT
-	TRBD1	TRBJ2-7	TRBV5-1	CASSRTTFPGQSYEQYF	TGCGCCAGCAGCCGTACCACTTTCCCGGGACAGAGCTACGAGCAGTACTTC
-	TRBD2	TRBJ2-2	TRBV18	CASSPPASGRAGELFF	TGTGCCAGCTCACCACCGGCTAGCGGGAGAGCCGGGGAGCTGTTTTTT
-	TRBD1	TRBJ2-2	TRBV6-6	CAIADRGSTGELFF	TGTGCCATAGCTGACAGGGGTTCCACCGGGGAGCTGTTTTTT
-	-	TRBJ1-6	TRBV18	CASSQQGRDSPLHF	TGTGCCAGCTCACAGCAGGGGAGGGATTCACCCCTCCACTTT
few	-	TRBJ1-5	TRBV5-6	CASSLGPVGNQPQHF	TGTGCCAGCAGCTTGGGCCCCGTGGGCAATCAGCCCCAGCATTTT
-	-	TRBJ2-2	TRBV19	CASRTRTRLQGTGELFF	TGTGCCAGTAGGACTAGGACGAGACTTCAGGGCACCGGGGAGCTGTTTTTT
-	-	TRBJ1-3	TRBV2	CASSEGNTIYF	TGTGCCAGCAGTGAAGGGAACACCATATATTTT
once	TRBD2	TRBJ2-1	TRBV27	CASSLAGGWNEQFF	TGTGCCAGCAGTTTAGCGGGAGGGTGGAATGAGCAGTTCTTC
-	-	TRBJ1-1	TRBV7-6	CASSLGAGMNTEAFF	TGTGCCAGCAGCTTAGGGGCCGGGATGAACACTGAAGCTTTCTTT
-	-	TRBJ1-4	TRBV19	CASMGHNREQFEKLFF	TGTGCCAGTATGGGCCATAACAGGGAACAGTTTGAAAAACTGTTTTTT
once	TRBD1	TRBJ1-2	TRBV28	CAGAPGQRLYGYTF	TGTGCCGGGGCCCCGGGACAGAGACTGTATGGCTACACCTTC
-	-	TRBJ1-2	TRBV5-1	CASSLVNGDYGYTF	TGCGCCAGCAGCTTGGTCAACGGGGACTATGGCTACACCTTC
-	TRBD2	TRBJ2-1	TRBV5-1	CASSMGLAGEDEQFF	TGCGCCAGCAGCATGGGACTAGCGGGAGAAGATGAGCAGTTCTTC
-	-	TRBJ1-5	TRBV28	CASSANQPQHF	TGTGCCAGCAGTGCCAATCAGCCCCAGCATTTT
-	-	TRBJ1-2	TRBV9	CASSVASGSIYGYTF	TGTGCCAGCAGCGTAGCTTCGGGGTCAATCTATGGCTACACCTTC
-	-	TRBJ1-2	TRBV11-3	CASSLGPTDLWCGYTF	TGTGCCAGCAGCTTAGGCCCAACGGACCTTTGGTGTGGCTACACCTTC
-	-	TRBJ2-3	TRBV7-8	CASSSRTYRTDTQYF	TGTGCCAGCAGCTCTCGGACATATCGCACAGATACGCAGTATTTT
-	-	TRBJ2-7	TRBV5-4	CASSLQGLSSYEQYF	TGTGCCAGCAGCCTCCAAGGCCTTAGCTCCTACGAGCAGTACTTC
-	TRBD1	TRBJ1-6	TRBV28	CASSLIWSSGGIYNSPLHF	TGTGCCAGCAGTTTAATCTGGTCCTCAGGGGGAATCTATAATTCACCCCTCCACTTT
-	TRBD1	TRBJ2-2	TRBV18	CASSPTGGEAPNTGELFF	TGTGCCAGCTCACCGACAGGGGGCGAAGCGCCGAACACCGGGGAGCTGTTTTTT
-	-	TRBJ1-1	TRBV24-1	CATSDFGNTEAFF	TGTGCCACCAGTGATTTTGGGAACACTGAAGCTTTCTTT
-	-	TRBJ1-5	TRBV10-3	CAISESARVGNQPQHF	TGTGCCATCAGTGAGTCGGCCAGGGTTGGCAATCAGCCCCAGCATTTT
-	-	TRBJ1-1	TRBV6-6	CASSVRGDTEAFF	TGTGCCAGCAGTGTCAGGGGTGACACTGAAGCTTTCTTT
-	TRBD2	TRBJ2-1	TRBV5-5	CASSLEMGGANEQFF	TGTGCCAGCAGCTTGGAAATGGGAGGGGCCAATGAGCAGTTCTTC
-	TRBD2	TRBJ2-3	TRBV6-4	CASSVRLAGLTDTQYF	TGTGCCAGCAGTGTTCGACTAGCGGGGCTCACAGATACGCAGTATTTT
-	-	TRBJ2-2	TRBV29-1	CSVDTGANTGELFF	TGCAGCGTTGATACCGGGGCCAACACCGGGGAGCTGTTTTTT
-	-	TRBJ2-7	TRBV27	CATMGLEKYEQYF	TGTGCCACCATGGGACTCGAAAAATACGAGCAGTACTTC
-	-	TRBJ2-7	TRBV5-1	CASSRSRQGIYEQYF	TGCGCCAGCAGCAGATCCCGGCAGGGAATCTACGAGCAGTACTTC
once	TRBD2	TRBJ2-1	TRBV5-1	CASSVGTISYNEQFF	TGCGCCAGCAGCGTCGGGACTATTTCCTACAATGAGCAGTTCTTC
-	-	TRBJ1-2	TRBV24-1	CATSHSNYGYTF	TGTGCCACCAGTCATTCTAACTATGGCTACACCTTC
-	TRBD1	TRBJ2-3	TRBV24-1	CATSDPTGADTQYF	TGTGCCACCAGTGACCCCACAGGGGCAGATACGCAGTATTTT
-	-	TRBJ1-5	TRBV9	CASSRAPSNQPQHF	TGTGCCAGCAGCCGCGCACCAAGCAATCAGCCCCAGCATTTT
-	-	TRBJ2-1	TRBV12-2	CASRPKGKRAHNEQFF	TGTGCAAGTCGCCCGAAGGGTAAGAGGGCCCACAATGAGCAGTTCTTC
-	-	TRBJ1-6	TRBV5-1	CASSWEESYNSPLHF	TGCGCCAGCAGCTGGGAGGAGTCCTATAATTCACCCCTCCACTTT
-	TRBD1	TRBJ1-4	TRBV13	CASSLGARGGEKLFF	TGTGCCAGCAGCTTAGGCGCCAGGGGGGGCGAAAAACTGTTTTTT
-	-	TRBJ2-1	TRBV6-6	CASSYSGETNEQFF	TGTGCCAGCAGTTACTCAGGGGAAACCAATGAGCAGTTCTTC
-	TRBD1	TRBJ1-5	TRBV18	CASSPTGERQPQHF	TGTGCCAGCTCACCGACAGGGGAGAGACAGCCCCAGCATTTT
-	TRBD2	TRBJ2-7	TRBV28	CASSFVRGAYEQYF	TGTGCCAGCAGTTTTGTGCGGGGGGCCTACGAGCAGTACTTC
-	-	TRBJ1-1	TRBV27	CASSPLLTVSAEAFF	TGTGCCAGCAGTCCTCTCTTGACAGTAAGCGCTGAAGCTTTCTTT
-	-	TRBJ1-1	TRBV7-9	CASSPPGQPTEAFF	TGTGCCAGCAGCCCCCCCGGACAGCCCACTGAAGCTTTCTTT
-	-	TRBJ1-1	TRBV12-3/TRBV12-4	CASSLQENTEAFF	TGTGCCAGCAGTTTGCAGGAGAACACTGAAGCTTTCTTT
-	-	TRBJ2-7	TRBV28	CASSPGLAHEQYF	TGTGCCAGCAGTCCGGGCCTTGCCCACGAGCAGTACTTC
-	-	TRBJ1-4	TRBV27	CASSLSPWATTNEKLFF	TGTGCCAGCAGTTTATCTCCGTGGGCTACAACTAATGAAAAACTGTTTTTT
-	TRBD1	TRBJ1-2	TRBV9	CASSGDRGDYGYTF	TGTGCCAGCAGTGGGGACAGGGGCGACTATGGCTACACCTTC
once	-	TRBJ2-1	TRBV18	CASSPPIGGSPYNEQFF	TGTGCCAGCTCACCACCTATTGGGGGAAGTCCCTACAATGAGCAGTTCTTC
-	-	TRBJ2-3	TRBV6-6	CASSYSNTGADTQYF	TGTGCCAGCAGTTACTCGAATACGGGCGCAGATACGCAGTATTTT
once	-	TRBJ1-5	TRBV19	CASMRGRRDSNQPQHF	TGTGCCAGTATGAGAGGCCGACGGGATAGCAATCAGCCCCAGCATTTT
once	-	TRBJ1-6	TRBV19	CASSTPAGSYNSPLHF	TGTGCCAGTAGCACCCCAGCGGGGTCCTATAATTCACCCCTCCACTTT
-	TRBD1	TRBJ2-3	TRBV24-1	CATSDSGTGPSTDTQYF	TGTGCCACCAGTGATTCCGGGACAGGCCCGAGCACAGATACGCAGTATTTT
-	TRBD2	TRBJ2-1	TRBV5-1	CASSPGTSGASYNEQFF	TGCGCCAGCAGCCCCGGGACTAGCGGGGCCTCCTACAATGAGCAGTTCTTC
-	-	TRBJ1-1	TRBV18	CASSPRAQLDTEAFF	TGTGCCAGCTCACCACGTGCACAGTTAGACACTGAAGCTTTCTTT